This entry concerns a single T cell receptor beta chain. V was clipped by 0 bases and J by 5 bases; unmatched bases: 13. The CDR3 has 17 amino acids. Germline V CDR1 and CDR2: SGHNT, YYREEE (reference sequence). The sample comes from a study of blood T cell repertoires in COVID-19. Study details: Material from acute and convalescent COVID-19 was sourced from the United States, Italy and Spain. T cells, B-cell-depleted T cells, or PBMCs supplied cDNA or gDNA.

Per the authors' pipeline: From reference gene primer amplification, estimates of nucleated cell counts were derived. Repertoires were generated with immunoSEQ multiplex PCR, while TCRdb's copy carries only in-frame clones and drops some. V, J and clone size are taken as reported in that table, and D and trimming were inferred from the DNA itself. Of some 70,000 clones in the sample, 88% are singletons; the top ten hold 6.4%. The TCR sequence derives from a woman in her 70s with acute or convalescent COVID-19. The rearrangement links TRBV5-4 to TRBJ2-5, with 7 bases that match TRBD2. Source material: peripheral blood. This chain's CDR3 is CASSLARAGGYGETQYF. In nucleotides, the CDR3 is TGTGCCAGCAGCTTGGCGCGGGCCGGGGGGTACGGGGAGACCCAGTACTTC.